This TCR beta chain was identified in a study of monozygotic twins with inflammatory bowel disease. Each UMI, carrying a 6-nucleotide sample barcode, came from template switching. TCRdb re-called the 5' RACE reads; one entry per CDR3 protein, DNA not given. The ten most abundant clones cover roughly 1.2% of a sample with 140,000 to 150,000 distinct CDR3 sequences. The CDR3 spans 12 residues. Looked up from germline, CDR1 is SGHTA and CDR2 is FQGNSA. The TCR comes from a human donor with ulcerative colitis or Crohn's disease, or a healthy co-twin of an affected twin (not recorded which). Sequences were obtained from blood. The rearrangement joins TRBV7-2 to TRBJ2-3; TCRdb calls TRBD2, which cannot be checked without DNA. The chain's CDR3 is CASSRASDTQYF.